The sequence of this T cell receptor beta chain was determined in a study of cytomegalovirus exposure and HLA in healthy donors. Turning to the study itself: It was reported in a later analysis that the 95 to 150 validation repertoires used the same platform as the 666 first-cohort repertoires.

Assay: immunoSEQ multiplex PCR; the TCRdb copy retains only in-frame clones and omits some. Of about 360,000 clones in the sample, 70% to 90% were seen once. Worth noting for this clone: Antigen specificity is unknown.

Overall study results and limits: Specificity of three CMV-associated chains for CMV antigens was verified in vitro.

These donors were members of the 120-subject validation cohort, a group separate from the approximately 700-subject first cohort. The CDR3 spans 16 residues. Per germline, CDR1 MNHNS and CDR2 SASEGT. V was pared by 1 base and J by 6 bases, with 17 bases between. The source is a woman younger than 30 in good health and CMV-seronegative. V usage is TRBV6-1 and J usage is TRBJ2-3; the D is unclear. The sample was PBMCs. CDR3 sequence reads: CASSEGNILQWDTQYF. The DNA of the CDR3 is TGTGCCAGCAGTGAAGGTAACATCCTACAGTGGGATACGCAGTATTTT.